The clone carrying this T cell receptor (beta chain) has only one observation. This entry comes from a study of radiotherapy plus CTLA-4 blockade in lung cancer. V gave up 4 bases and J gave up 4 bases; unmatched junction bases: 15. The germline V gene encodes CDR1 SGDLS and CDR2 YYNGEE. CDR3 length: 17 residues. Sequenced by immunoSEQ multiplex PCR; TCRdb stores in-frame clones only, minus some. This table holds tens of thousands of clones, under 85% found once. The material sequenced was peripheral blood, taken from a patient treated with radiotherapy plus ipilimumab. The J gene is TRBJ2-3, the V gene TRBV9; 7 bases are shared with TRBD1. This TCR came from a human donor with non-small cell lung cancer who had stable disease on radiotherapy plus ipilimumab. As DNA, the CDR3 is TGTGCCAGCAGCCCACAGGGGCGGGTCACCCTGTCAGATACGCAGTATTTT. Its protein is CASSPQGRVTLSDTQYF.